The 30 T cell receptor beta chains listed next were all sequenced from one sample in a study of T-cell reconstitution after alpha-beta-depleted transplantation in children. Using unique molecular identifiers, the investigators prepared the TCRbeta library. TCRdb ran MiXCR on the PCR reads and lists one entry per CDR3 protein. Of 450,000 to 600,000 distinct CDR3 sequences detected, over 9.5% appear once; the ten largest clones hold 2% to 2.5%. The material sequenced was PBMCs, taken before TCRalphabeta/CD19-depleted stem cell transplant. The receptors derive from a child aged 2 to 10 with inherited bone marrow failure, due to receive a stem cell transplant.

This clonotype was detected ten times or more. J is TRBJ1-2 and V is TRBV6-5; D might be TRBD1 (5 bases). This CDR3 is 13 amino acids long. Germline CDR1 reads MNHEY; CDR2 reads SVGAGI. V was shortened by 3 bases and J by 4 bases, with 9 bases between the two germline ends. CDR3 DNA sequence: TGTGCCAGCAGTTATGACAGACTCTATGGCTACACCTTC. Residues: CASSYDRLYGYTF.

This clonotype was seen ten or more times. The rearrangement joins TRBV10-3 to TRBJ2-3; 8 bases fit TRBD2. The CDR3 length is 15 residues. Looked up from germline, CDR1 is ENHRY and CDR2 is SYGVKD. J lost 2 bases, V lost 6 bases, and 7 bases had no gene match. The CDR3 DNA follows: TGTGCCATCAGCGTTTTAGCGGGGTTCACAGATACGCAGTATTTT. It specifies CAISVLAGFTDTQYF.

The rearrangement links TRBV5-5 to TRBJ2-7, with TRBD2 matching over 9 bases. Germline V gene lookup returns CDR1 SGHKS and CDR2 YYEKEE (reference sequence). The CDR3 is 16 residues long. Unmatched junction bases numbered 11, after V lost 5 bases and J lost 2 bases. The CDR3 nucleotides read TGTGCCAGCAGGGAACTGCTAGCGGGATGGACCTACGAGCAGTACTTC. This gives the protein CASRELLAGWTYEQYF. The complete variable domain, with remaining parts taken from reference TRBV5-5 and TRBJ2-7, reads DAGVTQSPTHLIKTRGQQVTLRCSPISGHKSVSWYQQVLGQGPQFIFQYYEKEERGRGNFPDRFSARQFPNYSSELNVNALLLGDSALYLCASRELLAGWTYEQYFGPGTRLTVT.

The chain links TRBV19 to TRBJ1-4; D call uncertain. Between the trimmed V and J ends, which lost 5 bases and 7 bases, there was a span of 20 bases. The CDR3 totals 16 residues. Germline V gene sequence: CDR1 LNHDA, CDR2 SQIVND (reference sequence). CDR3 DNA: TGTGCCAGTAGTTTCGGACGACGACGATACGTTGAAAAACTGTTTTTT. Translated, it gives CASSFGRRRYVEKLFF.

The table lists this clonotype with many counts. The chain joins TRBV28 to TRBJ1-4; D not certain. Germline lookup yields CDR1 MDHEN and CDR2 SYDVKM. V was clipped by 3 bases and J by 8 bases, with 13 bases between them. The CDR3 is made up of 14 amino acids. CDR3 DNA: TGTGCCAGCAGTTTTGGGCAGGAAAGGGAAAAACTGTTTTTT. Translation: CASSFGQEREKLFF. The whole variable domain, remainder taken from reference TRBV28 and TRBJ1-4, is DVKVTQSSRYLVKRTGEKVFLECVQDMDHENMFWYRQDPGLGLRLIYFSYDVKMKEKGDIPEGYSVSREKKERFSLILESASTNQTSMYLCASSFGQEREKLFFGSGTQLSVL.

This clonotype was seen ten or more times. The chain employs TRBV10-3 and TRBJ2-5, with TRBD2 as a possible D gene (5 bases). V lost 0 bases, J lost 5 bases, and 19 bases lay in between. There are 17 residues in the CDR3. Germline CDR1 reads ENHRY; CDR2 reads SYGVKD. As DNA, the CDR3 is TGTGCCATCAGTGAGTCCTTTGGCGGACTTAGTTCGGAGACCCAGTACTTC. This encodes CAISESFGGLSSETQYF.

This clonotype was observed at least ten times. This chain joins TRBV4-1 and TRBJ1-6; D perhaps matches TRBD1 (5 bases). CDR1 MGHRA and CDR2 YSYEKL come from the germline V gene. Trimming cost V 1 base and J 7 bases, with 8 bases left between them. The CDR3 is made up of 14 amino acids. CDR3 sequence reads: CASSQVGPNSPLHF. CDR3 nucleotides: TGCGCCAGCAGCCAAGTGGGACCCAATTCACCCCTCCACTTT.

There are many counts of this clonotype. The CDR3 region has the DNA TGTGCCAGCAGCTCCCAGACAGGCGCGAGGAACACTGAAGCTTTCTTT. Translating it yields CASSSQTGARNTEAFF. V and J are TRBV7-2 and TRBJ1-1, with a tentative D call TRBD1 (6 bases). Trimming cost V 4 bases and J 1 base, with 16 bases left between them. Germline V gene sequence: CDR1 SGHTA, CDR2 FQGNSA. The CDR3 is 16 residues long.

This clonotype was detected ten times or more. The chain couples TRBV6-5 to TRBJ2-1; D is uncertain. CDR1 and CDR2 (germline): MNHEY, SVGAGI. The CDR3 runs to 16 residues. Trimming took off 0 bases at V and 8 bases at J, with 17 bases between the two ends. DNA of the CDR3: TGTGCCAGCAGTTACTCTCGTAGAGTCTTACGGCATGAGCAGTTCTTC. Encoded protein: CASSYSRRVLRHEQFF.

The J gene is TRBJ2-7, the V gene TRBV20-1; D might be TRBD1 (5 bases). The germline gives CDR1 DFQATT, CDR2 SNEGSKA (reference sequence). This CDR3 has 15 residues. The ends were cut back, 3 bases at V and 1 base at J, with 16 bases in the middle. The CDR3 here is CSASSPGLLSYEQYF. The DNA for the CDR3 is TGCAGTGCTAGCTCTCCAGGGCTCCTTTCCTACGAGCAGTACTTC.

This clonotype has ten or more counts. The chain recombines TRBV5-1 with TRBJ1-1; TRBD1 matches 7 bases. With V trimmed by 2 bases and J by 7 bases, 5 bases remained unmatched. The CDR3 covers 13 residues. The germline gives CDR1 SGHRS, CDR2 YFSETQ. This chain's CDR3 is CASSFTGANEAFF. DNA of the CDR3: TGCGCCAGCAGCTTTACAGGGGCTAATGAAGCTTTCTTT.

This clonotype was found many times. The V and J genes are TRBV12-3 or TRBV12-4 and TRBJ2-1; 14 positions agree with TRBD2. The CDR3 runs to 15 residues. The ends lost 4 bases at V and 7 bases at J; junction bases unmatched: 3. CDR3 amino acids: CASSSGTSGSNEQFF. Here the CDR3 DNA reads TGTGCCAGCAGTTCCGGGACTAGCGGGAGTAATGAGCAGTTCTTC.

This clonotype was found many times. The chain recombines TRBV20-1 with TRBJ2-1, with 12 bases aligning to TRBD1. The CDR3 has 15 amino acids. With V trimmed by 5 bases and J by 10 bases, 12 bases remained unmatched. CDR1 DFQATT and CDR2 SNEGSKA come from the germline V gene (reference sequence). The DNA for the CDR3 is TGCAGTGCTGAGACTCCGGGACAGGGGGCTGGAGAGCAGTTCTTC. Translated: CSAETPGQGAGEQFF.

This clonotype was seen repeatedly, ten times or more. V usage is TRBV5-4 and J usage is TRBJ2-5, with 9 bases aligning to TRBD1. V lost 4 bases, J lost 3 bases, and 7 bases stayed unmatched. The CDR3 has 15 amino acids. The germline V gene encodes CDR1 SGHNT and CDR2 YYREEE (reference sequence). The CDR3 region has the DNA TGTGCCAGCAGCCCTCTACAGGGGGCGAAAGAGACCCAGTACTTC. This gives the protein CASSPLQGAKETQYF.

This clonotype was observed a handful of times. The J gene is TRBJ2-2, the V gene TRBV3-1; TRBD2 is a possible D gene (6 bases). The CDR3 has 16 residues. Germline CDR1 reads LGHDT; CDR2 reads YNNKEL (reference sequence). Trimming removed 0 bases from V and 9 bases from J, with 17 bases in between. The CDR3 sequence: CASSQDAGSGPRELFF. The CDR3 bases are TGTGCCAGCAGCCAAGACGCGGGGAGCGGGCCCAGGGAGCTGTTTTTT.

This clonotype has ten or more counts. The chain carries TRBV4-3 and TRBJ2-2; 10 positions agree with TRBD2. CDR3 length equals 17 residues. V gave up 0 bases and J gave up 6 bases; unmatched junction bases: 7. Germline V gives CDR1 LGHNA, CDR2 YSLEER. DNA for the CDR3: TGCGCCAGCAGCCAAGAAGAAGGACTAGCGGTCCCCGGGGAGCTGTTTTTT. This gives the protein CASSQEEGLAVPGELFF.

This clonotype was found many times. The chain joins TRBV29-1 to TRBJ1-2; maybe TRBD1 (5 bases). Trimming cost V 4 bases and J 4 bases, with 19 bases left between them. This CDR3 contains 15 residues. Germline values: CDR1 SQVTM, CDR2 ANQGSEA. DNA for the CDR3: TGCAGCGTTGGTCCAGGCCCCCAGGGTGGCTATGGCTACACCTTC. This translates into CSVGPGPQGGYGYTF.

In this sample, this clonotype turned up many times. The J gene is TRBJ2-1, the V gene TRBV5-1, with 10 bases identical to TRBD1. The CDR3 totals 16 residues. Germline assignment: CDR1 SGHRS and CDR2 YFSETQ. Trimming removed 1 base from V and 3 bases from J; junction bases left unmatched: 4. The CDR3 DNA reads as TGCGCCAGCAGCTTGCGACAGGGGGCGGTCTACAATGAGCAGTTCTTC. Amino acids: CASSLRQGAVYNEQFF. The whole variable domain, filled in from reference TRBV5-1 and TRBJ2-1, reads KAGVTQTPRYLIKTRGQQVTLSCSPISGHRSVSWYQQTPGQGLQFLFEYFSETQRNKGNFPGRFSGRQFSNSRSEMNVSTLELGDSALYLCASSLRQGAVYNEQFFGPGTRLTVL.

This clonotype has ten or more counts. V usage is TRBV29-1 and J usage is TRBJ1-2; no clear D. CDR1 is SQVTM, CDR2 ANQGSEA, per germline. The CDR3 is 12 residues long. V lost 4 bases, J lost 8 bases, and 14 bases lay in between. CDR3 sequence reads: CSVALGEWGYTF. In DNA, the CDR3 is TGCAGCGTTGCCCTTGGAGAGTGGGGCTACACCTTC.

The table lists this clonotype with many counts. The V and J genes are TRBV12-3 or TRBV12-4 and TRBJ2-3; TRBD2 matches 10 bases. V dropped 3 bases and J dropped 4; count of bases not matched to a gene: 4. This CDR3 spans 15 amino acids. CDR3 DNA: TGTGCCAGCAGTTTCGAAGCGGGAGGGTCAGATACGCAGTATTTT. This translates into CASSFEAGGSDTQYF.

This clonotype has at least ten counts. The chain carries TRBV27 and TRBJ1-6; TRBD1 aligns across 8 bases. This CDR3 has 14 residues. Germline assignment: CDR1 MNHEY and CDR2 SMNVEV (reference sequence). Germline trimming cut 5 bases from V and 6 bases from J; bases unmatched to any gene: 3. The CDR3 DNA reads TGTGCCAGCAGTAACAGGGGGATTAATTCACCCCTCCACTTT. Its translation is CASSNRGINSPLHF.

The sample holds many counts of this clonotype. The V gene is TRBV25-1, the J gene TRBJ2-5; 8 nucleotides match TRBD2. V shed 3 bases and J 4 bases; nucleotides not matched to a gene: 10. This CDR3 is built from 16 residues. Germline V lookup: CDR1 MGHDK, CDR2 SYGVNS. This CDR3 is CASSEPRREGRETQYF. The CDR3 nucleotides read TGTGCCAGCAGTGAGCCTAGACGGGAGGGGAGAGAGACCCAGTACTTC.

The sample holds many counts of this clonotype. V gene TRBV7-2 combines with J gene TRBJ1-2; D may be TRBD1 (5 bases). V was clipped by 2 bases and J by 4 bases, with 11 bases between them. The germline V gene encodes CDR1 SGHTA and CDR2 FQGNSA. The CDR3 covers 14 residues. CDR3 sequence: CASSLSPGGYGYTF. DNA of the CDR3: TGTGCCAGCAGCTTATCGCCGGGGGGCTATGGCTACACCTTC.

This clonotype was seen repeatedly, ten times or more. The chain links TRBV5-1 to TRBJ2-5, with D maybe TRBD2 (5 bases). Germline V gene lookup returns CDR1 SGHRS and CDR2 YFSETQ. V shed 1 base and J shed 5 bases, with 18 bases lying between them. The CDR3 is 16 residues long. DNA of the CDR3: TGCGCCAGCAGCTTGTGGGCACCCGAATCGGGGGAGACCCAGTACTTC. The encoded protein is CASSLWAPESGETQYF.

This clonotype was observed at least ten times. This chain joins TRBV12-3 or TRBV12-4 and TRBJ1-2; D unresolved. Trimming shortened V by 0 bases and J by 5 bases, and 13 bases separated the two germline ends. The CDR3 length is 15 residues. The CDR3 sequence is CASSLAQTRPYGYTF. The DNA for the CDR3 is TGTGCCAGCAGTTTAGCACAGACACGACCATATGGCTACACCTTC.

This rearrangement joins TRBV29-1 to TRBJ2-3, with TRBD2 as a possible D gene (6 bases). Germline lookup yields CDR1 SQVTM and CDR2 ANQGSEA. The CDR3 contains 14 residues. The ends were cut back, 3 bases at V and 0 bases at J, with 10 bases in the middle. CDR3 bases: TGCAGCGTTGACGGCGGGACTAGCACAGATACGCAGTATTTT. Translated: CSVDGGTSTDTQYF.

Ten or more counts support this clonotype. This chain uses TRBV6-5 with TRBJ2-1, with 11 bases that match TRBD2. The ends lost 4 bases at V and 4 bases at J; junction bases unmatched: 12. This CDR3 has 18 amino acids. Germline V CDR1 and CDR2: MNHEY, SVGAGI. Here the CDR3 DNA reads TGTGCCAGCAGTTTAGCGGGAGGGCCATTGTCGAGGTACAATGAGCAGTTCTTC. Protein product: CASSLAGGPLSRYNEQFF.

In this sample, this clonotype turned up many times. The V gene is TRBV27, the J gene TRBJ1-1, with a weak D call TRBD1 (6 bases). There are 16 residues in the CDR3. Germline CDR1 reads MNHEY; CDR2 reads SMNVEV (reference sequence). V lost 5 bases and J 5 bases, leaving 21 bases between the germline ends. In nucleotides, the CDR3 is TGTGCCAGCAGTCCCTCTTGGGGGGGCTGGCGGACTGAAGCTTTCTTT. It translates to CASSPSWGGWRTEAFF.

This clonotype was picked up a small number of times. V and J are TRBV4-3 and TRBJ2-7, with 14 bases identical to TRBD2. Germline V lookup: CDR1 LGHNA, CDR2 YSLEER. This CDR3 has 18 amino acids. J lost 2 bases, V lost 4 bases, and 10 bases had no gene match. The CDR3 coding sequence is TGCGCCAGCAGCCGCGGATGGACTAGCGGGGGGTCCACCTACGAGCAGTACTTC. This gives the protein CASSRGWTSGGSTYEQYF.

The V call is TRBV5-5, the J call TRBJ2-7; either TRBD1 or TRBD2 may fit D (6 bases each). V was trimmed by 2 bases and J by 2 bases, leaving 14 bases between them. Germline CDR1 SGHKS, CDR2 YYEKEE (reference sequence). CDR3 length: 15 residues. The CDR3 loop is CASSFETGTAYEQYF. CDR3 in DNA: TGTGCCAGCAGCTTCGAAACAGGGACTGCCTACGAGCAGTACTTC.